The 32 T cell receptor beta chains reported below all come from one sample, sequenced in a study of T cells after yellow fever vaccination. TCRdb fed the 5' RACE reads into MiXCR, producing one record per CDR3 protein. The sample shows around 100,000 distinct CDR3 sequences, 8% to 9.5% of them seen only once. The sample in question was CD8+ T cells sorted from PBMCs, obtained 45 days after the yellow fever booster vaccination. The receptors were gathered from a man under 40 who received the YFV17D yellow fever vaccine.

This clonotype was observed at least ten times. CDR3 loop: CAISPQGGGNQPQHF. In DNA form, the CDR3 reads TGTGCCATCAGTCCACAGGGCGGGGGCAATCAGCCCCAGCATTTT. The chain carries TRBV10-3 and TRBJ1-5, with D possibly TRBD1 on 6 matching bases. CDR3 size: 15 residues. CDR1 is ENHRY and CDR2 is SYGVKD in the germline V gene. V was shortened by 5 bases and J by 2 bases, with 13 bases between the two germline ends.

This clonotype was seen many times. The CDR3 here is CASSPETSSGEQFF. CDR3 DNA: TGTGCCAGCAGTCCCGAAACTAGCTCCGGTGAGCAGTTCTTC. The chain has TRBV12-3 or TRBV12-4 and TRBJ2-1; TRBD2 might be the D (6 bases). The CDR3 sequence is 14 residues long. Trimming took off 5 bases at V and 9 bases at J, with 17 bases between the two ends.

The sample holds many counts of this clonotype. The V call is TRBV12-3 or TRBV12-4, the J call TRBJ2-1, with 7 bases aligning to TRBD2. The CDR3 contains 13 residues. V lost 6 bases, J lost 8 bases, and 7 bases stayed unmatched. The CDR3 is CASRGGSWYEQFF. The CDR3 region has the DNA TGTGCCAGCAGGGGGGGGAGTTGGTATGAGCAGTTCTTC.

The chain uses TRBV6-2 or TRBV6-3 and TRBJ2-3; a weak D match, TRBD2 (5 bases). Germline V gene sequence: CDR1 MNHEY, CDR2 SVGEGT. The germline V and J ends were trimmed by 2 bases and 0 bases, with 12 bases remaining between them. This CDR3 is 16 amino acids long. CDR3 in amino acids: CASSYGSGTSTDTQYF. CDR3 in DNA: TGTGCCAGCAGTTACGGGAGCGGTACTAGCACAGATACGCAGTATTTT.

This clonotype was observed at least ten times. V usage is TRBV10-2 and J usage is TRBJ2-5; 7 positions match TRBD2. Looked up from germline, CDR1 is WSHSY and CDR2 is SAAADI. The CDR3 extends over 14 amino acids. Trimming cost V 6 bases and J 3 bases; bases outside gene matches: 7. CDR3 loop: CASRELAEKETQYF. CDR3 DNA: TGCGCCAGCAGGGAGCTAGCGGAAAAAGAGACCCAGTACTTC.

There are many counts of this clonotype. The gene calls are TRBV7-2 and TRBJ1-5; D gene unclear. Germline CDR1 reads SGHTA; CDR2 reads FQGNSA. Deletions cut 5 bases from V and 6 bases from J, with 11 bases between. CDR3 length: 13 residues. CDR3 DNA: TGTGCCAGCAGCGGGTGGGGAGGTCAGCCCCAGCATTTT. Residues: CASSGWGGQPQHF.

This clonotype appeared a few times. The genes are TRBV4-3 and TRBJ2-1, with D possibly being TRBD1 or TRBD2 (5 bases each). CDR1 LGHNA and CDR2 YSLEER come from the germline V gene. Trimming stripped 0 bases from V and 5 bases from J, with 11 bases between. CDR3 size: 15 residues. The CDR3 nucleotides are TGCGCCAGCAGCCAAGAGAGGGGATATAACAATGAGCAGTTCTTC. The encoded protein is CASSQERGYNNEQFF.

This clonotype was recorded at least ten times. The chain carries TRBV5-1 and TRBJ2-3, with 9 bases identical to TRBD1. This CDR3 region has 14 residues. Germline values: CDR1 SGHRS, CDR2 YFSETQ. V was clipped by 4 bases and J by 3 bases; unmatched bases: 3. CDR3 amino acids: CASSGGQGTDTQYF. The CDR3, as DNA: TGCGCCAGCAGCGGTGGACAGGGGACAGATACGCAGTATTTT.

This clonotype was recorded at least ten times. The rearrangement uses TRBV12-3 or TRBV12-4 and TRBJ1-1, with D unresolved. Trimming cost V 2 bases and J 1 base, with 11 bases left between them. This CDR3 region has 15 residues. The CDR3 sequence: CASSLSWGGNTEAFF. CDR3 DNA: TGTGCCAGCAGTTTATCCTGGGGAGGGAACACTGAAGCTTTCTTT.

This clonotype appeared a few times. CDR3 in DNA: TGTGCCAGCAGCTCCTCAATGGCCACAGATACGCAGTATTTT. Its protein product is CASSSSMATDTQYF. The chain combines TRBV7-8 with TRBJ2-3; D call uncertain. Between the trimmed V and J ends, which lost 4 bases and 2 bases, there was a span of 10 bases. Germline V CDR1 and CDR2: SGHVS, FQNEAQ. The CDR3 is 14 amino acids. Supplemented by reference TRBV7-8 and TRBJ2-3, the full variable domain reads GAGVSQSPRYKVAKRGQDVALRCDPISGHVSLFWYQQALGQGPEFLTYFQNEAQLDKSGLPSDRFFAERPEGSVSTLKIQRTQQEDSAVYLCASSSSMATDTQYFGPGTRLTVL.

This clonotype was seen many times. The chain carries TRBV27 and TRBJ2-2; either TRBD1 or TRBD2 may fit D (6 bases each). The CDR3 sequence is 13 residues long. Trimming took off 2 bases at V and 6 bases at J, with 7 bases between the two ends. CDR1 is MNHEY and CDR2 is SMNVEV in the germline V gene (reference sequence). The chain's CDR3 is CASSLRGPGELFF. CDR3 nucleotides: TGTGCCAGCAGTTTACGGGGGCCCGGGGAGCTGTTTTTT.

This clonotype was seen ten or more times. This rearrangement joins TRBV20-1 to TRBJ1-2, with D maybe TRBD1 (6 bases). CDR1 and CDR2 from the germline V gene are DFQATT and SNEGSKA (reference sequence). V was pared by 5 bases and J by 4 bases, with 14 bases between. The CDR3 has 13 residues. The CDR3 coding sequence is TGCAGTGCTCCGGACAGTAACCGCTATGGCTACACCTTC. Its translation: CSAPDSNRYGYTF.

On this clonotype: Being one base from a much bigger clone, this may be a read error. V and J are TRBV5-8 and TRBJ2-7, with D unclear. The germline V and J ends were trimmed by 1 base and 5 bases, with 7 bases remaining between them. The CDR3 spans 12 residues. Germline V lookup: CDR1 SGHTS, CDR2 YDEGEE. CDR3 bases: TGTGCCAGCAGCTTGATTTTTGACGAGCAGTACTTC. It codes for CASSLIFDEQYF.

Ten or more counts support this clonotype. The chain recombines TRBV4-1 with TRBJ2-4; possible D gene TRBD2, 6 bases. Trimming removed 8 bases from V and 0 bases from J, with 11 bases in between. Germline-derived CDR1 and CDR2 are MGHRA and YSYEKL. This CDR3 comprises 14 residues. CDR3 in amino acids: CASGGTLAKNIQYF. CDR3 nucleotide sequence: TGCGCCAGCGGAGGGACCCTAGCCAAAAACATTCAGTACTTC.

This clonotype came up many times. The chain couples TRBV7-2 to TRBJ2-1; 7 bases map to TRBD2. The CDR3 consists of 16 residues. V dropped 1 base and J dropped 1; count of bases not matched to a gene: 4. Per the germline V gene, CDR1 is SGHTA and CDR2 is FQGNSA. This chain's CDR3 is CASSLEAGISYNEQFF. CDR3 in DNA: TGTGCCAGCAGCTTAGAAGCGGGAATATCCTACAATGAGCAGTTCTTC.

To note about this clonotype: Relative to the germline gene, one junction end is altered; a read error may explain this. V is TRBV7-9 and J is TRBJ2-7; D not resolved. Per germline, CDR1 SEHNR and CDR2 FQNEAQ (reference sequence). The CDR3 spans 15 residues. The chain's CDR3 is CASSSPGREYYELYF. The CDR3 DNA sequence: TGTGCCAGCAGCTCGCCGGGTCGCGAATACTACGAGCTGTACTTC.

A remark on this clonotype: One end of the junction varies from germline; a read error may be responsible. The gene calls are TRBV5-8 and TRBJ1-2, with a weak D call TRBD1 (5 bases). The CDR3 length is 14 residues. Per the germline V gene, CDR1 is SGHTS and CDR2 is YDEGEE. The CDR3 is CASRLAFRAQGYTF. CDR3 in DNA: TGTGCCAGCAGATTGGCCTTCAGGGCGCAGGGCTACACCTTC.

This clonotype appeared many times. The chain recombines TRBV6-5 with TRBJ2-1; possible D gene TRBD2, 5 bases. Between the trimmed V and J ends, which lost 2 bases and 1 base, there was a span of 12 bases. Germline V lookup: CDR1 MNHEY, CDR2 SVGAGI. This CDR3 is 16 amino acids long. The CDR3, as DNA: TGTGCCAGCAGTTACGACGGGCCGGGGTCCTACAATGAGCAGTTCTTC. Its protein is CASSYDGPGSYNEQFF.

This clonotype was counted at least ten times. The gene calls are TRBV6-1 and TRBJ2-1; D may match TRBD1 or TRBD2 (6 bases each). There are 15 residues in the CDR3. Looked up from germline, CDR1 is MNHNS and CDR2 is SASEGT. V lost 6 bases to trimming and J lost 2 bases, with 14 bases between them. CDR3 nucleotide sequence: TGTGCCAGCAGCTGGGGGCGGGACCCCTACAATGAGCAGTTCTTC. This gives the protein CASSWGRDPYNEQFF.

Note on this clonotype: Being one base from a much bigger clone, this may be a read error. The chain carries TRBV20-1 and TRBJ2-1, with D possibly matching TRBD1 (7 bases). The CDR3 runs 15 residues. Germline V CDR1 and CDR2: DFQATT, SNEGSKA (reference sequence). In nucleotides, the CDR3 is TGCTGTGCTCCCCGGACAGGACCTCGGGGGAATGAGCAGTTCTTC. Translation: CCAPRTGPRGNEQFF.

This chain uses TRBV7-9 with TRBJ2-7, with 8 bases identical to TRBD2. Germline V gene data show CDR1 as SEHNR and CDR2 as FQNEAQ (reference sequence). This CDR3 has 16 residues. J gave up 5 bases and V 5 bases, and 14 bases lay outside the gene matches. This CDR3 is CASSPGQAGEENEQYF. The CDR3 DNA sequence: TGTGCCAGCAGCCCCGGCCAAGCGGGAGAGGAAAACGAGCAGTACTTC.

Only a few counts were recorded for this clonotype. The chain uses TRBV3-1 and TRBJ2-5; TRBD2 aligns across 7 bases. Per the germline V gene, CDR1 is LGHDT and CDR2 is YNNKEL (reference sequence). The V and J ends lost 0 bases and 3 bases, in that order; junction bases with no gene match: 4. This CDR3 has 15 residues. The DNA for the CDR3 is TGTGCCAGCAGCCAAGATAGTGCGGGAGAAGAGACCCAGTACTTC. Encoded protein: CASSQDSAGEETQYF.

This clonotype was recorded at least ten times. J is TRBJ2-4 and V is TRBV28, with 7 bases that match TRBD2. The germline V gene has CDR1 MDHEN and CDR2 SYDVKM. The CDR3 extends over 15 amino acids. The V gene end was trimmed by 2 bases and the J gene end by 1 base; junction bases not matched to a gene: 2. In DNA form, the CDR3 reads TGTGCCAGCAGTTTAGGACTAGGGGCCAAAAACATTCAGTACTTC. This codes for CASSLGLGAKNIQYF.

The J gene is TRBJ2-5, the V gene TRBV13; 10 positions match TRBD2. J gave up 5 bases and V 3 bases, and 12 bases lay outside the gene matches. There are 17 residues in the CDR3. Germline values: CDR1 PRHDT, CDR2 FYEKMQ (reference sequence). The DNA of the CDR3 is TGTGCCAGCAGCTTGGCTAGCGGGAGTCCGGTGAGCGAGACCCAGTACTTC. Its protein is CASSLASGSPVSETQYF.

This clonotype occurred many times. V gene TRBV5-1 combines with J gene TRBJ2-7, with D perhaps assigned TRBD1 or TRBD2 (5 bases each). Trimming left V 0 bases short and J 2 bases short, with 18 bases between. The germline CDR1 and CDR2 sequences are SGHRS and YFSETQ. The CDR3 is 17 residues long. The CDR3 spells CASSLGDGFLGAYEQYF. The CDR3 bases are TGCGCCAGCAGCTTGGGGGACGGCTTTCTGGGCGCCTACGAGCAGTACTTC.

The chain uses TRBV5-5 and TRBJ1-5; 8 bases match TRBD1. The germline gives CDR1 SGHKS, CDR2 YYEKEE (reference sequence). The CDR3 extends over 14 amino acids. The trim removed 3 bases at V and 7 bases at J, leaving 6 bases unmatched. This CDR3 is CASSYTGGSQPQHF. Here the CDR3 DNA reads TGTGCCAGCAGCTACACAGGGGGGAGCCAGCCCCAGCATTTT.

The sample holds many counts of this clonotype. The J gene is TRBJ2-7, the V gene TRBV7-3; no definite D call. V was pared by 2 bases and J by 5 bases, with 10 bases between. Germline V gene data show CDR1 as SGHTA and CDR2 as FQGTGA. The CDR3 has 13 amino acids. The CDR3 spells CASSLGLGHEQYF. The CDR3 nucleotides read TGTGCCAGCAGCTTAGGGTTGGGCCACGAGCAGTACTTC.

In this sample, this clonotype turned up many times. The chain combines TRBV6-5 with TRBJ2-7, with D possibly being TRBD2 (6 bases). CDR1 is MNHEY and CDR2 is SVGAGI in the germline V gene. The CDR3 is 14 amino acids. The germline V and J ends were trimmed by 0 bases and 5 bases, with 11 bases remaining between them. The CDR3 sequence: CASSYSGGGDEQYF. DNA for the CDR3: TGTGCCAGCAGTTACTCGGGCGGAGGGGACGAGCAGTACTTC.

The J gene is TRBJ2-3, the V gene TRBV10-1, with D possibly called TRBD1 or TRBD2 (5 bases each). The V gene lost 5 bases and the J gene lost 5 bases, with 14 bases spanning the gap. The germline CDR1 and CDR2 sequences are WNHNN and SYGVQD (reference sequence). The CDR3 has 14 amino acids. CDR3 coding DNA: TGCGCCAGCAGTCGGGACCCGGTGGTAGATACGCAGTATTTT. As protein: CASSRDPVVDTQYF.

In its sample, this clonotype was seen many times. The CDR3 bases are TGTGCCAGCAGTTACGAGGACGGTGACGGGTATGAGCAGTTCTTC. Protein: CASSYEDGDGYEQFF. The V gene is TRBV6-5, the J gene TRBJ2-1; no firm D call. CDR3 length equals 15 residues. Trimming shortened V by 2 bases and J by 8 bases, and 16 bases separated the two germline ends. Germline CDR1 MNHEY, CDR2 SVGAGI.

The chain has TRBV3-1 and TRBJ2-1; D may match TRBD1 or TRBD2 (7 bases each). V lost 4 bases and J 0 bases, leaving 16 bases between the germline ends. CDR3 length: 17 residues. Germline V CDR1 and CDR2: LGHDT, YNNKEL (reference sequence). The chain's CDR3 is CASSPGGDSRSYNEQFF. DNA for the CDR3: TGTGCCAGCAGCCCTGGGGGGGACAGCCGCTCCTACAATGAGCAGTTCTTC.

This clonotype has ten or more counts. V and J are TRBV20-1 and TRBJ2-7; possibly TRBD2 for D (5 bases). The germline gives CDR1 DFQATT, CDR2 SNEGSKA (reference sequence). The length of the CDR3 is 12 residues. Trimming took off 6 bases at V and 6 bases at J, with 15 bases between the two ends. CDR3 bases: TGCAGTGCCAGGTGGAGAGGGATCGAGCAGTACTTC. Amino acids: CSARWRGIEQYF.